This TCR beta chain was obtained from a study of cytomegalovirus exposure and HLA in healthy donors. Study-wide results and caveats: As a later analysis showed, several of the most significant clusters appeared to be linked to common viral pathogens. Previous analysis showed most TCR beta V segments were productive about 87% or about 30% of the time. In a later analysis, donors in an Asian-associated ancestry cluster reportedly had fewer N-insertions in productive TCRs than the cohort mean.

About this clone: Its antigen is unidentified.

The J segment lost 3 bases and the V segment lost 5 bases, leaving 6 bases of the junction unmatched. The CDR3 extends over 15 amino acids. Germline CDR1 is MNHEY and CDR2 is SMNVEV (reference sequence). A multiplex PCR was run with 60 Vbeta primers and 13 Jbeta primers. The protocol was immunoSEQ multiplex PCR, while the TCRdb copy is restricted to in-frame clones and leaves out a portion. The sample holds nearly 110,000 clones, around 85% seen once. The rearrangement links TRBV27 to TRBJ2-7; 11 nucleotides match TRBD2. This TCR was sampled from a man aged 25 to 45 in good health and CMV-seronegative. The specimen was PBMCs. The CDR3 reads CASSERLAGFYEQYF. In DNA, the CDR3 is TGTGCCAGCAGTGAGCGACTAGCGGGGTTCTACGAGCAGTACTTC.